These 14 T cell receptor beta chains originate from one sample sequenced in a study of T cells in Graves' hyperthyroidism and ophthalmopathy (dated by TCRdb to between 2018 and 2021). The library came from multiplex PCR. TCRdb records Illumina HiSeq 2000 as the sequencer. The TCR beta CDR3 regions were amplified from the RNA transcripts. The first round of RT-PCR for the TCR CDR3 was performed with the HTBI primer set and the Qiagen OneStep RT-PCR kit. TCRdb handled the public reads itself, with Q25 trimming in fastp and clone calling in MiXCR, and kept productive beta chains. Every CDR3 protein is listed once, alongside the most common genes and DNA of its rows. Within this sample are 600,000 or so distinct CDR3 sequences, with 15% to 20% of them counted one time only. Less than 4.5% of the sample comes from the top ten. The specimen sequenced was blood. These receptors originate from a woman aged 25 to 39 with Graves' hyperthyroidism.

This clonotype has ten or more counts. V is TRBV18 and J is TRBJ2-7, with D perhaps matching TRBD2 (6 bases). From germline, CDR1 is KGHSH and CDR2 LQKENI. The V end lost 5 bases, the J end lost 3 bases, and 14 bases lay between the germline ends. The CDR3 is made up of 14 amino acids. The CDR3 bases are TGTGCCAGCTCAAAACGGGAGAAGTTCTACGAGCAGTACTTC. Protein sequence: CASSKREKFYEQYF.

This clonotype was observed at least ten times. The CDR3 coding sequence is TGCAGTGCTTTTAAGACAGGGTATTCGTACGAGCAGTACTTC. Protein product: CSAFKTGYSYEQYF. V and J are TRBV20-1 and TRBJ2-7; 7 bases are a match to TRBD1. The CDR3 sequence is 14 residues long. Germline V gene data show CDR1 as DFQATT and CDR2 as SNEGSKA (reference sequence). With 5 bases clipped from V and 4 bases from J, the junction kept 11 bases outside the gene matches.

The table lists this clonotype with many counts. The chain links TRBV13 to TRBJ2-1; weak D call: TRBD2 (6 bases). This CDR3 region has 14 residues. V was pared by 5 bases and J by 6 bases, with 14 bases between. CDR1 and CDR2 from the germline V gene are PRHDT and FYEKMQ (reference sequence). CDR3 nucleotides: TGTGCCAGCAGCCCAGCCGGGACTTCCAATGAGCAGTTCTTC. Translated, it gives CASSPAGTSNEQFF.

This clonotype has a handful of counts. V and J are TRBV18 and TRBJ1-4; D is uncertain. Trimming removed 0 bases from V and 8 bases from J, with 13 bases in between. Germline CDR1 reads KGHSH; CDR2 reads LQKENI. The CDR3 contains 15 residues. The CDR3 nucleotides read TGTGCCAGCTCACCACCTCAGGACCCAGAAGAAAAACTGTTTTTT. Protein sequence: CASSPPQDPEEKLFF.

The chain couples TRBV20-1 to TRBJ1-2; D is possibly TRBD1 (5 bases). Per germline, CDR1 DFQATT and CDR2 SNEGSKA (reference sequence). Trimming removed 0 bases at V and 4 bases at J, with 15 bases between. CDR3 length: 15 residues. CDR3 nucleotide sequence: TGCAGTGCTAGAGATCCCCTGACAGCCAGCTATGGCTACACCTTC. As protein: CSARDPLTASYGYTF.

V gene TRBV20-1 combines with J gene TRBJ1-1; D is undetermined. Trimming stripped 5 bases from V and 5 bases from J, with 12 bases between. Germline loops: CDR1 DFQATT, CDR2 SNEGSKA (reference sequence). The CDR3 loop spans 12 amino acids. The CDR3 reads CSAPRGVTEAFF. In DNA form, the CDR3 reads TGCAGTGCTCCTCGCGGGGTGACTGAAGCTTTCTTT.

The chain has TRBV30 and TRBJ1-4, with a tentative D call TRBD1 (5 bases). This CDR3 spans 16 amino acids. V shed 0 bases and J shed 0 bases, with 11 bases lying between them. The V gene's germline CDR1 is GTSNPN and CDR2 SVGIG (reference sequence). CDR3: CAWSVGQKATNEKLFF. The CDR3 region has the DNA TGTGCCTGGAGTGTGGGGCAGAAAGCAACTAATGAAAAACTGTTTTTT. The full variable domain, rest sourced from reference TRBV30 and TRBJ1-4, is SQTIHQWPATLVQPVGSPLSLECTVEGTSNPNLYWYRQAAGRGLQLLFYSVGIGQISSEVPQNLSASRPQDRQFILSSKKLLLSDSGFYLCAWSVGQKATNEKLFFGSGTQLSVL.

CDR3 sequence reads: CASSFQYTGELFF. CDR3 in DNA: TGTGCCAGCAGCTTTCAGTATACCGGGGAGCTGTTTTTT. The V gene is TRBV5-5, the J gene TRBJ2-2; D is unclear. V dropped 2 bases and J dropped 5 bases, with 7 bases sitting between them. The length of the CDR3 is 13 residues. Per the germline V gene, CDR1 is SGHKS and CDR2 is YYEKEE (reference sequence).

This clonotype was observed a handful of times. Given a much more abundant clone one base away, this may be a read error. The J gene is TRBJ1-2, the V gene TRBV12-3 or TRBV12-4, with D tentatively TRBD1 (5 bases). The CDR3 spans 12 residues. V was clipped by 6 bases and J by 4 bases, with 9 bases between them. CDR3 residues: CASSFDSYGYTF. The CDR3 nucleotides are TGTGCCAGCAGCTTCGACAGCTATGGCTACACCTTC.

The chain joins TRBV11-1 to TRBJ2-7, with 9 bases that match TRBD1. Germline loops: CDR1 SGHAT, CDR2 FQDESV (reference sequence). Germline trimming cut 5 bases from V and 7 bases from J; bases unmatched to any gene: 9. This CDR3 spans 14 amino acids. CDR3 coding DNA: TGTGCCAGCAGCCCCCGGGACAGGGTGGAGGAGCAGTACTTC. This sequence encodes CASSPRDRVEEQYF. Full variable domain (outside the CDR3, taken from reference TRBV11-1 and TRBJ2-7): EAEVAQSPRYKITEKSQAVAFWCDPISGHATLYWYRQILGQGPELLVQFQDESVVDDSQLPKDRFSAERLKGVDSTLKIQPAELGDSAMYLCASSPRDRVEEQYFGPGTRLTVT.

The table lists this clonotype with many counts. The rearrangement joins TRBV7-2 to TRBJ2-5, with 13 positions matching TRBD2. The J segment lost 2 bases and the V segment lost 0 bases, leaving 0 bases of the junction unmatched. This CDR3 region has 16 residues. Germline values: CDR1 SGHTA, CDR2 FQGNSA. The CDR3 region is CASSLAGLAGQETQYF. For the CDR3, the DNA is TGTGCCAGCAGCTTAGCGGGACTAGCGGGACAAGAGACCCAGTACTTC.

In its sample, this clonotype was seen many times. The genes are TRBV20-1 and TRBJ1-1; TRBD1 is a possible D gene (5 bases). Germline assignment: CDR1 DFQATT and CDR2 SNEGSKA (reference sequence). The CDR3 consists of 13 residues. The V end was cut by 4 bases, the J end by 6 bases, with 15 bases between. The CDR3 nucleotides read TGCAGTGCTACAGGGCTGGCGGGGCCTGAAGCTTTCTTT. This translates into CSATGLAGPEAFF.

This clonotype was counted at least ten times. The chain is built from TRBV30 and TRBJ1-3; D call uncertain. Trimming stripped 0 bases from V and 0 bases from J, with 15 bases between. The CDR3 sequence is 17 residues long. Germline CDR1 and CDR2: GTSNPN and SVGIG (reference sequence). Written as DNA, the CDR3 is TGTGCCTGGAGTGTTGGTATCAGCAGCCGCTCTGGAAACACCATATATTTT. Translated: CAWSVGISSRSGNTIYF.

The chain joins TRBV28 to TRBJ2-7; 7 bases map to TRBD2. Trimming cost V 4 bases and J 3 bases; bases outside gene matches: 6. There are 14 residues in the CDR3. CDR1 is MDHEN, CDR2 SYDVKM, per germline. CDR3: CASSSLAELYEQYF. CDR3 nucleotides: TGTGCCAGCAGTTCTCTAGCGGAACTCTACGAGCAGTACTTC.